This paragraph reports one T cell receptor (beta chain). Its antigen remains unidentified. The input lacks base qualities; no much larger clone sits a single base away. The CDR3 measures 13 amino acids from cysteine to phenylalanine. Of all the DNA, just the CDR3 is kept, 39 bases in frame from base 1. Reading the germline V gene gives CDR1 SGHDT and CDR2 YYEEEE. V loses 0 bases of germline sequence and J loses 7 bases, and the interval between the two ends is 8 bases. Donors formed part of the validation cohort, which comprised 120 or so subjects and was distinct from the first cohort of under 800 subjects. This sample was included in a study of cytomegalovirus exposure and HLA in healthy donors (TCRdb year 2017). Looking at the study overall: According to a later analysis, one platform produced both the 120 validation repertoires and the 666 repertoires of the first cohort. The study aimed to test whether signatures of past pathogen exposure could be identified by cataloging public T cell receptors. Besides the first cohort of around 670 subjects, a separate validation cohort made up of 120 different subjects was used. To predict cytomegalovirus infection status, the study brought together high-throughput TCR immunosequencing, statistical association of individual TCRs with disease status, and machine learning. Results and caveats for the whole study, not just this receptor: The authors suggested that the approach could potentially be generalized to other disease states and immunological phenotypes. Most TCR sequences were seen in very few donors, while some public TCRs were found in many individuals. A few of the identified cytomegalovirus-associated TCR beta chains were confirmed in vitro to be specific for cytomegalovirus antigens. The classifier was reported to diagnose cytomegalovirus status with high specificity and sensitivity in both the original and validation cohorts. A later analysis lacked HLA typing for the validation cohort, so it scored co-occurrence in that cohort across all 130 or so repertoires. The study gave a list of 150 to 200 TCR beta chains associated with cytomegalovirus. In a later analysis, TCRs clustered in the first cohort were found to also tend to co-occur in the approximately 110 validation repertoires, with approximately 95% of cluster scores above 0.

Library preparation was by the immunoSEQ multiplex PCR assay. The original methods were these. A statistical classification framework was built for diagnosing cytomegalovirus status from the catalog of TCR beta chain sequences. As stored in TCRdb, this immuneACCESS dataset retains in-frame rearrangements with V and J assigned. A fraction of the clones does not appear; measured against another copy, unresolved V genes explain less than half of the discrepancy, and the remainder lacks a known reason. V, J and clone size were drawn from that table, and D and trimming were deduced from the DNA. Present in this sample are about 260,000 clones, about 90% of which were seen just once. 3.1% of the sample is held by the ten biggest clonotypes.

The source of this sequence is a woman in her 30s in good health and CMV-seronegative. Sequencing was carried out using PBMCs. Recombination linked TRBV5-6 to TRBJ2-1; TRBD1 is possibly the D segment (6 matching bases). The DNA sequence is given as TGTGCCAGCAGCTTGGGGGGACAAAATGAGCAGTTCTTC. Translated, this gives CASSLGGQNEQFF.